The source of this T cell receptor beta chain is a study of T cell repertoires in cytomegalovirus infection. For the study at large: Matching HLA type, along with CMV infection, was indicated by public TCR beta signatures.

Study-level results: Cumulated frequencies of public TCR beta families served to identify carriers of CMV plus the relevant HLA.

This CDR3 comprises 13 residues. V dropped 9 bases and J dropped 3 bases, with 11 bases sitting between them. Only a few counts were recorded for this clonotype. What it binds is unknown. Via MiXCR, TCRdb re-called the reads, giving one row per CDR3 protein. The sample holds around 69,000 distinct CDR3 sequences, about 30% seen once. This clonotype originated in a human donor in good health (CMV status not recorded). Some clones in this sample may be carry-over from other donors' samples. The chain has TRBV12-3 or TRBV12-4 and TRBJ2-2; D is undetermined. Here the sequenced sample was CD8+ T cells from cultured PBMCs, taken from culture after CMV antigen stimulation. For the CDR3, the DNA is TGTGCCAGTACTTGGGCGGACACCGGGGAGCTGTTTTTT. Its translation is CASTWADTGELFF.